The 26 T cell receptor beta chains in this list originate from one sample, sequenced in a study of cytomegalovirus exposure and HLA in healthy donors. Profiling relied on immunoSEQ multiplex PCR, and the TCRdb table lists in-frame clones only, not all of them. Seen here are over 200,000 clones, 75% to 90% observed once, and the top ten hold roughly 5.4%. The sequenced material came from PBMCs. Receptors originate from a young woman in good health and CMV-seronegative.

This chain connects TRBV6-4 to TRBJ2-1, with D possibly being TRBD2 (7 bases). The germline V and J ends were trimmed by 3 bases and 1 base, with 10 bases remaining between them. Germline values: CDR1 MRHNA, CDR2 SNTAGT. The CDR3 is made up of 15 amino acids. Here the CDR3 DNA reads TGTGCCAGCAGTGAGGGGGGGGCTTCCTACAATGAGCAGTTCTTC. Its protein product is CASSEGGASYNEQFF.

This clone was observed a single time. This chain uses TRBV28 with TRBJ1-1; no reliable D call. Germline CDR1 reads MDHEN; CDR2 reads SYDVKM. There are 12 residues in the CDR3. V was pared by 4 bases and J by 5 bases, with 8 bases between. The DNA of the CDR3 is TGTGCCAGCAGTTCACAGAGTACTGAAGCTTTCTTT. Encoded protein: CASSSQSTEAFF. Combining the CDR3 with reference TRBV28 and TRBJ1-1 gives the whole variable domain DVKVTQSSRYLVKRTGEKVFLECVQDMDHENMFWYRQDPGLGLRLIYFSYDVKMKEKGDIPEGYSVSREKKERFSLILESASTNQTSMYLCASSSQSTEAFFGQGTRLTVV.

The chain joins TRBV19 to TRBJ2-1; weak D call: TRBD1 (6 bases). Trimming pared 4 bases from V and 3 bases from J, leaving 13 bases between. The CDR3 is 15 amino acids. The germline V gene has CDR1 LNHDA and CDR2 SQIVND (reference sequence). CDR3 in amino acids: CASSTSGDNYNEQFF. The CDR3 DNA is TGTGCCAGTAGTACTTCCGGGGACAACTACAATGAGCAGTTCTTC.

This sequence joins TRBV4-1 and TRBJ2-1, with D possibly being TRBD1 or TRBD2 (7 bases each). Per the germline V gene, CDR1 is MGHRA and CDR2 is YSYEKL. The CDR3 is 14 residues long. The V and J ends lost 5 bases and 8 bases respectively, with 16 bases between them. The CDR3 nucleotides read TGCGCCAGCAGCTTCCAACAGGGGAGGGATGAGCAGTTCTTC. It is translated as CASSFQQGRDEQFF.

The V gene is TRBV10-1, the J gene TRBJ2-1, with TRBD1 identical over 9 bases. CDR1 is WNHNN and CDR2 is SYGVQD in the germline V gene (reference sequence). With 0 bases clipped from V and 7 bases from J, the junction kept 4 bases outside the gene matches. There are 15 residues in the CDR3. CDR3 sequence: CASSESGTGLNEQFF. CDR3 bases: TGCGCCAGCAGTGAGTCGGGGACAGGGCTAAATGAGCAGTTCTTC.

This clone was counted only a few times. The chain carries TRBV10-2 and TRBJ2-7; 7 bases are a match to TRBD1. This CDR3 comprises 13 residues. Germline CDR1 is WSHSY and CDR2 is SAAADI. With 7 bases clipped from V and 0 bases from J, the junction kept 3 bases outside the gene matches. CDR3 in DNA: TGCGCCAGCATGGACAGGAGCTCCTACGAGCAGTACTTC. Amino acid sequence: CASMDRSSYEQYF.

The V gene is TRBV5-1, the J gene TRBJ2-7, with 9 nucleotides matching TRBD1. CDR1 is SGHRS, CDR2 YFSETQ, per germline. After removal of 0 bases from V and 2 bases from J, the junction contained 3 bases not matched to a gene. This CDR3 has 15 residues. Here the CDR3 DNA reads TGCGCCAGCAGCTTGGGGGGACAGGGTCCCTACGAGCAGTACTTC. The encoded protein is CASSLGGQGPYEQYF.

The V call is TRBV27, the J call TRBJ2-5; TRBD2 might be the D (5 bases). V was trimmed by 6 bases and J by 2 bases, leaving 13 bases between them. CDR3 length: 14 residues. Germline V gene sequence: CDR1 MNHEY, CDR2 SMNVEV (reference sequence). The CDR3 protein is CASSPNRGQETQYF. The DNA for the CDR3 is TGTGCCAGCAGCCCTAACCGGGGACAAGAGACCCAGTACTTC.

The rearrangement joins TRBV5-1 to TRBJ2-1; D call uncertain. Germline lookup yields CDR1 SGHRS and CDR2 YFSETQ. The V and J ends lost 4 bases and 2 bases respectively, with 13 bases between them. CDR3 length equals 15 residues. The DNA for the CDR3 is TGCGCCAGCAGCCCGGGCCCGTCGGCCTACAATGAGCAGTTCTTC. This encodes CASSPGPSAYNEQFF.

V usage is TRBV5-1 and J usage is TRBJ2-1, with D perhaps matching TRBD1 (6 bases). The CDR3 spans 14 residues. Germline-derived CDR1 and CDR2 are SGHRS and YFSETQ. Trimming stripped 7 bases from V and 2 bases from J, with 13 bases between. The chain's CDR3 is CASARGQTYNEQFF. The CDR3 region has the DNA TGCGCCAGCGCTCGAGGACAGACCTACAATGAGCAGTTCTTC.

The J gene is TRBJ2-2, the V gene TRBV27; D is undetermined. The CDR3 runs to 14 residues. V dropped 6 bases and J dropped 4 bases, with 12 bases sitting between them. CDR1 and CDR2 from the germline V gene are MNHEY and SMNVEV (reference sequence). Here the CDR3 reads CASSQDAATGELFF. In DNA form, the CDR3 reads TGTGCCAGCAGCCAGGACGCGGCCACCGGGGAGCTGTTTTTT.

This clone was observed a handful of times. Different DNA sequences within this sample yield the same CDR3. The rearrangement links TRBV28 to TRBJ1-1; D possibly corresponds to TRBD1 (5 bases). Germline CDR1 MDHEN, CDR2 SYDVKM. V dropped 3 bases and J dropped 4 bases, with 9 bases sitting between them. This CDR3 has 13 amino acids. CDR3 amino acids: CASSLGGSTEAFF. The DNA of the CDR3 is TGTGCCAGCAGTTTGGGGGGGAGCACTGAAGCTTTCTTT.

V gene TRBV7-8 combines with J gene TRBJ1-4; 7 bases agree with TRBD1. Germline lookup yields CDR1 SGHVS and CDR2 FQNEAQ. The junction had 6 bases not matched to a gene; V was cut back by 5 bases and J by 15 bases. The CDR3 extends over 11 amino acids. In nucleotides, the CDR3 is TGTGCCAGCAGCGTAGACAGGGAATTGTTTTTT. Amino acid sequence: CASSVDRELFF.

The chain employs TRBV4-1 and TRBJ2-7; D remains ambiguous. This CDR3 is 14 amino acids long. V lost 1 base to trimming and J lost 6 bases, with 13 bases between them. The germline CDR1 and CDR2 sequences are MGHRA and YSYEKL. CDR3 in amino acids: CASSQGIGSSEQYF. CDR3 nucleotides: TGCGCCAGCAGCCAAGGCATAGGGTCCAGCGAGCAGTACTTC.

J is TRBJ1-1 and V is TRBV12-5, with 8 bases identical to TRBD1. The CDR3 runs to 17 residues. Per germline, CDR1 LGHNT and CDR2 FRNRAP. V lost 0 bases to trimming and J lost 5 bases; unmatched junction nucleotides: 11. The CDR3 DNA sequence: TGTGCTAGTGGTTTGGTCGGCCAGGGGGCGGGAAAAACTGAAGCTTTCTTT. Encoded protein: CASGLVGQGAGKTEAFF.

The chain is built from TRBV10-3 and TRBJ2-7; D is possibly TRBD1 or TRBD2 (5 bases each). The CDR3 is 13 residues long. The germline V gene has CDR1 ENHRY and CDR2 SYGVKD. Trimming stripped 5 bases from V and 5 bases from J, with 13 bases between. The CDR3 nucleotides read TGTGCCATCAGTTCCGGGACCTCGAACGAGCAGTACTTC. Translating it yields CAISSGTSNEQYF.

This clone was observed a handful of times. V usage is TRBV28 and J usage is TRBJ2-7; a weak D match, TRBD2 (6 bases). The CDR3 covers 15 residues. The germline V gene has CDR1 MDHEN and CDR2 SYDVKM. Between the trimmed V and J ends, which lost 7 bases and 3 bases, there was a span of 19 bases. The DNA of the CDR3 is TGTGCCAGCAACCCCTGGGGCGGGAAAAACTACGAGCAGTACTTC. Translation gives CASNPWGGKNYEQYF.

The CDR3 here is CASSLVVAGVSYNEQFF. CDR3 nucleotide sequence: TGTGCCAGCAGCTTGGTGGTAGCGGGAGTCTCCTACAATGAGCAGTTCTTC. The rearrangement uses TRBV5-6 and TRBJ2-1, with 9 bases aligning to TRBD2. Per the germline V gene, CDR1 is SGHDT and CDR2 is YYEEEE. This CDR3 has 17 amino acids. V was pared by 0 bases and J by 0 bases, with 4 bases of the junction left unmatched.

This chain connects TRBV25-1 to TRBJ2-3, with 13 bases lining up with TRBD2. Trimming cost V 6 bases and J 6 bases; bases outside gene matches: 3. This CDR3 contains 14 residues. Germline V CDR1 and CDR2: MGHDK, SYGVNS. Here the CDR3 DNA reads TGTGCCAGCAGCCGGACTAGCGGGGGCGATACGCAGTATTTT. Translated: CASSRTSGGDTQYF. The full variable domain, rest sourced from reference TRBV25-1 and TRBJ2-3, is EADIYQTPRYLVIGTGKKITLECSQTMGHDKMYWYQQDPGMELHLIHYSYGVNSTEKGDLSSESTVSRIRTEHFPLTLESARPSHTSQYLCASSRTSGGDTQYFGPGTRLTVL.

The chain recombines TRBV30 with TRBJ1-2; tentatively, D is TRBD1 (5 bases). Trimming pared 2 bases from V and 7 bases from J, leaving 14 bases between. Germline CDR1 and CDR2: GTSNPN and SVGIG (reference sequence). The CDR3 is 13 residues long. CDR3 sequence: CAWSRGVGLGYTF. CDR3 DNA sequence: TGTGCCTGGAGTCGAGGAGTGGGGCTTGGCTACACCTTC.

For this clone: This specimen includes other DNA sequences encoding the same CDR3. The chain recombines TRBV2 with TRBJ1-5; 9 positions match TRBD1. The CDR3 has 14 residues. V lost 4 bases, J lost 2 bases, and 0 bases stayed unmatched. Germline CDR1 is SNHLY and CDR2 is FYNNEI. The CDR3 protein is CASSGTGGNQPQHF. For the CDR3, the DNA is TGTGCCAGCAGTGGGACAGGGGGCAATCAGCCCCAGCATTTT.

The V and J genes are TRBV27 and TRBJ2-3; D unclear. Germline V CDR1 and CDR2: MNHEY, SMNVEV (reference sequence). V shed 6 bases and J shed 6 bases, with 7 bases lying between them. This CDR3 region has 11 residues. CDR3 bases: TGTGCCAGCAGCTCCCGCGATACGCAGTATTTT. Its protein is CASSSRDTQYF.

V usage is TRBV5-1 and J usage is TRBJ1-6; D possibly corresponds to TRBD1 (5 bases). Trimming shortened V by 3 bases and J by 0 bases, and 13 bases separated the two germline ends. The CDR3 length is 17 residues. Germline CDR1 reads SGHRS; CDR2 reads YFSETQ. The CDR3, as DNA: TGCGCCAGCAGCTCCGGCGACAGTAGCTCCTATAATTCACCCCTCCACTTT. Translating it yields CASSSGDSSSYNSPLHF.

This clone appeared a single time. The rearrangement joins TRBV5-4 to TRBJ2-6; D ambiguous. V was trimmed by 5 bases and J by 0 bases, leaving 9 bases between them. CDR1 SGHNT and CDR2 YYREEE come from the germline V gene (reference sequence). The CDR3 consists of 15 residues. CDR3 sequence (DNA): TGTGCCAGCAGTGTTAAGAGCTCTGGGGCCAACGTCCTGACTTTC. Its protein is CASSVKSSGANVLTF.

This chain links TRBV7-3 with TRBJ1-2, with 11 bases lining up with TRBD1. V gave up 4 bases and J gave up 0 bases; unmatched junction bases: 1. CDR1 is SGHTA, CDR2 FQGTGA, per germline. The CDR3 consists of 15 residues. The CDR3 DNA reads as TGTGCCAGCAGCTCGGGACAGGGGGCTAACTATGGCTACACCTTC. This gives the protein CASSSGQGANYGYTF.

This clone was counted a few times. V gene TRBV18 combines with J gene TRBJ2-2; 8 bases align to TRBD1. CDR1 KGHSH and CDR2 LQKENI come from the germline V gene. CDR3 size: 13 residues. V dropped 5 bases and J dropped 6; count of bases not matched to a gene: 2. CDR3 sequence: CASSGQGPGELFF. The DNA of the CDR3 is TGTGCCAGCTCAGGACAGGGACCCGGGGAGCTGTTTTTT.